This T cell receptor (beta chain) was recorded in a study of beta chain features in type 1 diabetes. The study, taken as a whole, reports: Highly expressing activated T cells could be over-counted with a cDNA template. In all four CD4+ subsets, TCRB CDR3 length was significantly, moderately reduced in type 1 diabetes.

The sequenced template was cDNA made from the entire isolated RNA. Data came from immunoSEQ multiplex PCR; TCRdb stores just in-frame clones and leaves some out. This sample has 45,000 to 60,000 clones, with 55% to 80% found just once. The CDR3 consists of 13 residues. The germline V gene encodes CDR1 SGHRS and CDR2 YFSETQ. The V and J ends lost 4 bases and 1 base respectively, with 8 bases between them. Sorting that relied on CD45RO/CCR7/CD25/CD127/CD95/CD27 yielded CD4+ naive, central memory, regulatory and stem cell-like memory cells. As to this clone: Its target is not known.

This rearrangement joins TRBV5-1 to TRBJ1-1, with D uncertain. Sequencing was performed on stem cell memory CD4+ T cells from blood. The TCR sequence derives from a woman younger than 45 with type 1 diabetes. This chain's CDR3 is CASSAQRNTEAFF. CDR3 bases: TGCGCCAGCAGCGCACAGAGGAACACTGAAGCTTTCTTT.